The table lists the clone carrying this T cell receptor (beta chain) with a count of one. Sequenced by immunoSEQ multiplex PCR; TCRdb stores in-frame clones only, minus some. The sample holds under 500,000 clones; more than 85% are singletons and the top ten take 4.3%. These data come from a study of blood T cell repertoires in COVID-19. The germline gives CDR1 WNHNN, CDR2 SYGVQD (reference sequence). Trimming removed 5 bases at V and 2 bases at J, with 18 bases between. This CDR3 has 16 amino acids. The source is a woman in her twenties or thirties with acute or convalescent COVID-19. The sequenced sample consisted of peripheral blood. The chain couples TRBV10-1 to TRBJ2-5; D remains unclear. CDR3 bases: TGCGCCAGCAGTTCCGAAGCCAAGCCTTATCAAGAGACCCAGTACTTC. This gives the protein CASSSEAKPYQETQYF.